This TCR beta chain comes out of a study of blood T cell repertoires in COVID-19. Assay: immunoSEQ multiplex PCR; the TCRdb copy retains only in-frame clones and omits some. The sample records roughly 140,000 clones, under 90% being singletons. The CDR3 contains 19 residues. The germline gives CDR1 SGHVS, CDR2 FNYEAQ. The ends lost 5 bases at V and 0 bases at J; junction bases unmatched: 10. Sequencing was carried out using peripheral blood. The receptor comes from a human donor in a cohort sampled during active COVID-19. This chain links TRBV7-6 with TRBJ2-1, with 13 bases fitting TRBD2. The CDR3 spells CASSPNGLAGAPSYNEQFF. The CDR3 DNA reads TGTGCCAGCAGCCCGAACGGACTAGCGGGGGCCCCCTCCTACAATGAGCAGTTCTTC.